This TCR beta chain was observed in a study of blood T cell repertoires in COVID-19. The CDR3 runs to 18 residues. V was clipped by 4 bases and J by 4 bases; unmatched bases: 18. The germline gives CDR1 SGHKS, CDR2 YYEKEE (reference sequence). Those who participated ranged in age from roughly 18 to 89 years and resided in 20 to 30 US areas. In the authors' methods: For nucleated cells, counts were estimated from reference gene primer amplification. Generated by immunoSEQ multiplex PCR, the TCRdb table keeps only in-frame clones and is missing some. V and J calls and clone size follow that table, whereas D and trimming were derived from the DNA. The sample holds fewer than 350,000 clones, roughly 85% seen once.

The sample was PBMCs or T cells enriched from blood (not recorded which). This sequence originates from a woman between 45 and 65 years old who had recovered from COVID-19. This rearrangement joins TRBV5-5 to TRBJ2-7; 9 bases match TRBD2. The CDR3 region is CASSPPQGTSRIRYEQYF. The DNA for the CDR3 is TGTGCCAGCAGCCCTCCACAGGGGACTAGCAGAATCCGGTACGAGCAGTACTTC.